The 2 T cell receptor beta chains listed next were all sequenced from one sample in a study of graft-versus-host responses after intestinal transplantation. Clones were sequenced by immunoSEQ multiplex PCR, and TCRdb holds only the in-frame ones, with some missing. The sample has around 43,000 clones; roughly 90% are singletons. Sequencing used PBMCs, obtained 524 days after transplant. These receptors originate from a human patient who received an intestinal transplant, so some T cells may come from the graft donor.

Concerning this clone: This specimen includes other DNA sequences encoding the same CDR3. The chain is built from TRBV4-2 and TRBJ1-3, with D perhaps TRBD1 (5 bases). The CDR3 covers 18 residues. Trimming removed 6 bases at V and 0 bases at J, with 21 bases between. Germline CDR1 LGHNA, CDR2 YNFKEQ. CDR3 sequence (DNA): TGTGCCAGCAGTCCGGGGGGACTTACAGGAGACTCTGGAAACACCATATATTTT. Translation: CASSPGGLTGDSGNTIYF.

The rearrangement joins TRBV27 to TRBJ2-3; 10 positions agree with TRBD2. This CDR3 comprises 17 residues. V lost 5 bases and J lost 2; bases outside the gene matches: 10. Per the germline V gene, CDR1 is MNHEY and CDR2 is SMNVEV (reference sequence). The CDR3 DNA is TGTGCCAGCAGTGTAGCGGGAGGAACCACACACACAGATACGCAGTATTTT. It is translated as CASSVAGGTTHTDTQYF.